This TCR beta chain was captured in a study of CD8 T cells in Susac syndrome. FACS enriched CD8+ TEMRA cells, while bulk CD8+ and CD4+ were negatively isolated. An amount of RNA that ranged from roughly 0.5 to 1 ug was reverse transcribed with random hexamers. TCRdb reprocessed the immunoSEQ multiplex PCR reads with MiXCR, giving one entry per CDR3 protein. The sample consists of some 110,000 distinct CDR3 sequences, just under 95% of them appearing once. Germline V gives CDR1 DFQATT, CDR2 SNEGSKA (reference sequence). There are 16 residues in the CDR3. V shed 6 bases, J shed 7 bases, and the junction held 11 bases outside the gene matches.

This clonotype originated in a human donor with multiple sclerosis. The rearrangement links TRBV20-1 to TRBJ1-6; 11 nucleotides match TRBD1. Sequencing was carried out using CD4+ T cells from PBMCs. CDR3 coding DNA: TGCAGTGCCCGGCCTGGACAGGGGGCGCGGAATTCACCCCTCCACTTT. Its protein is CSARPGQGARNSPLHF.